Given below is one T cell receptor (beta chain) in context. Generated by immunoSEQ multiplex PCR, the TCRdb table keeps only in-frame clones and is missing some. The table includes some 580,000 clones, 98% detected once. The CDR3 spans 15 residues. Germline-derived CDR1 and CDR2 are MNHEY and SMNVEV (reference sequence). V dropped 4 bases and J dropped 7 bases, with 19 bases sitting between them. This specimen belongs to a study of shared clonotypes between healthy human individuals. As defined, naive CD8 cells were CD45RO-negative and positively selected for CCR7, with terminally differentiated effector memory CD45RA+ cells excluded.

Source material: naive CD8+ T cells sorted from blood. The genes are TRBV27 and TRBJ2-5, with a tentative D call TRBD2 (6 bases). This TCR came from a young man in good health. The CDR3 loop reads CASSYSPAGKGTQYF. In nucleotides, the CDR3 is TGTGCCAGCAGTTATAGCCCCGCGGGGAAGGGGACCCAGTACTTC.